The clone carrying this T cell receptor (beta chain) was recorded at least ten times. Its antigen remains unidentified. V lost 1 base to trimming and J lost 0 bases, with 7 bases between them. The length of the CDR3 is 15 residues. Per the germline V gene, CDR1 is SEHNR and CDR2 is FQNEAQ (reference sequence). This record comes from a study of CD8 T cells in ankylosing spondylitis. Broader study findings: Disease-linked clones bore a CD8+ phenotype, appearing relatively rarely in peripheral blood. Seven to nine highly homologous variants made up a TCR beta motif that seemed to typify ankylosing spondylitis blood. The clones that were linked to disease were reported to be significantly enriched in matched synovial fluid samples from ankylosing spondylitis patients.

Quantitative 5'-RACE was performed with molecular barcodes, and it yielded the TCR beta libraries. MiXCR was run by TCRdb on the 5' RACE reads, yielding one entry per CDR3 protein. The sample includes approximately 300,000 distinct CDR3 sequences, around 8% of them seen just once. The specimen was blood, either unsorted or a sorted T cell fraction (not recorded which). The origin of this receptor is a male donor with ankylosing spondylitis. The chain uses TRBV7-9 and TRBJ2-4, with a possible D match to TRBD2 (5 bases). The CDR3 sequence is CASSLVGLAKNIQYF. For the CDR3, the DNA is TGTGCCAGCAGCTTAGTAGGACTAGCCAAAAACATTCAGTACTTC.